The 9 T cell receptor beta chains below all came from one sample that was sequenced in a study of early T cells in non-severe SARS-CoV-2 infection. From the 5' RACE reads, TCRdb called clonotypes with MiXCR, one entry per CDR3 protein. The top ten hold just under 15% of the sample, which has fewer than 65,000 distinct CDR3 sequences, approximately 8.5% seen once. Sequenced sample: whole blood. These receptors came from an adult who was a healthcare worker with PCR-confirmed SARS-CoV-2 infection or an uninfected control (not recorded which).

This clonotype has ten or more counts. The rearrangement links TRBV5-5 to TRBJ2-7; no firm D call. The CDR3 length is 13 residues. The germline V gene has CDR1 SGHKS and CDR2 YYEKEE (reference sequence). With 0 bases removed from V and 5 bases from J, the gap between germline ends came to 9 bases. CDR3 nucleotide sequence: TGTGCCAGCAGCTTGGTACAAGACCACGAGCAGTACTTC. This codes for CASSLVQDHEQYF.

This clonotype was counted ten times or more. The chain combines TRBV19 with TRBJ2-2; D gene unclear. The CDR3 consists of 12 residues. Trimming pared 5 bases from V and 5 bases from J, leaving 6 bases between. Germline CDR1 and CDR2: LNHDA and SQIVND (reference sequence). The CDR3 DNA reads TGTGCCAGTAGTGCTCAAACCGGGGAGCTGTTTTTT. It codes for CASSAQTGELFF.

This clonotype was observed many times. The rearrangement links TRBV10-3 to TRBJ2-1, with TRBD2 matching over 8 bases. Germline CDR1 ENHRY, CDR2 SYGVKD. This CDR3 has 15 residues. CDR3 nucleotides: TGTGCGATCCGGACTAGCCTTTCGGCCCACAATGAGCAGTTCTTC. It translates to CAIRTSLSAHNEQFF.

The chain is built from TRBV18 and TRBJ1-2; 8 bases line up with TRBD1. Germline trimming cut 3 bases from V and 5 bases from J; bases unmatched to any gene: 5. The germline V gene encodes CDR1 KGHSH and CDR2 LQKENI. CDR3 length equals 14 residues. The CDR3 coding sequence is TGTGCCAGCTCACCGGACAGGGTCAGATATGGCTACACCTTC. It encodes CASSPDRVRYGYTF.

This clonotype was seen repeatedly, ten times or more. V is TRBV7-2 and J is TRBJ2-1; D may match TRBD1 or TRBD2 (7 bases each). CDR1 and CDR2 (germline): SGHTA, FQGNSA. The CDR3 has 13 residues. Between the trimmed V and J ends, which lost 6 bases and 9 bases, there was a span of 15 bases. In DNA form, the CDR3 reads TGTGCCAGCAGTCCCAGGGGGGGGTCTGAGCAGTTCTTC. Its translation: CASSPRGGSEQFF.

For this clonotype: A read error may explain this, as a much larger clone is one base away. Because the CDR3 is missing its conserved closing phenylalanine or tryptophan, this is likely a read error. This rearrangement joins TRBV7-9 to TRBJ1-1; the D is unclear. The V end was cut by 0 bases, the J end by 11 bases, with 13 bases between. The germline V gene has CDR1 SEHNR and CDR2 FQNEAQ (reference sequence). The CDR3 totals 13 residues. The CDR3 protein is CASSLALGREAFL. The CDR3 DNA reads TGTGCCAGCAGCTTAGCGCTCGGCCGGGAGGCTTTCCTT.

This clonotype was seen at least ten times. This chain uses TRBV20-1 with TRBJ2-7; D might be TRBD1 (6 bases). The germline V gene has CDR1 DFQATT and CDR2 SNEGSKA (reference sequence). Trimming removed 1 base from V and 3 bases from J, with 10 bases in between. The CDR3 extends over 13 amino acids. The DNA of the CDR3 is TGCAGTGCTAGAGGACAGGCGGACTACGAGCAGTACTTC. It is translated as CSARGQADYEQYF.

A note on this clonotype: A clone one base away is much larger, so this may be a read error. The CDR3 here is CVSTHAPGGYGYTF. The CDR3 bases are TGTGTCAGCACACACGCACCGGGTGGCTATGGCTACACCTTC. The V call is TRBV2, the J call TRBJ1-2; D is unresolved. The CDR3 length is 14 residues. The germline V gene encodes CDR1 SNHLY and CDR2 FYNNEI.

This clonotype has at least ten counts. This chain connects TRBV7-6 to TRBJ2-2, with D perhaps assigned TRBD1 or TRBD2 (5 bases each). The CDR3 spans 15 residues. V was trimmed by 1 base and J by 7 bases, leaving 13 bases between them. Looked up from germline, CDR1 is SGHVS and CDR2 is FNYEAQ. Here the CDR3 reads CASSLEAGSHGELFF. CDR3 coding DNA: TGTGCCAGCAGCTTAGAAGCAGGGAGTCACGGGGAGCTGTTTTTT.